The 15 T cell receptor beta chains listed next were all sequenced from one sample in a study of Ad26.COV2.S vaccination and SARS-CoV-2 variants. Assay used: immunoSEQ multiplex PCR; TCRdb lists only in-frame clones, some missing. The profile shows some 330,000 clones, about nine tenths of them singletons. The treatment here: some 20 received Ad26.COV2.S at low or high dose, single or two shots; about 5 received placebo; per-sample allocation not given. The samples date from day 63 after the first vaccine or placebo injection. The specimen comprised peripheral blood, sampled in a trial of Ad26.COV2.S vaccine versus placebo. These receptors originate from a person between 18 and 65 years old who received the Ad26.COV2.S COVID-19 vaccine or a placebo.

The rearrangement uses TRBV7-6 and TRBJ1-2; D uncertain. Germline V gene data show CDR1 as SGHVS and CDR2 as FNYEAQ. V was shortened by 4 bases and J by 8 bases, with 14 bases between the two germline ends. The CDR3 sequence is 13 residues long. CDR3 in amino acids: CASSSVEAYGYTF. For the CDR3, the DNA is TGTGCCAGCAGCTCGGTCGAGGCATACGGCTACACCTTC.

The rearrangement joins TRBV19 to TRBJ1-4, with TRBD1 identical over 8 bases. The CDR3 is 13 amino acids. J was trimmed by 8 bases and V by 3 bases; bases with no gene match: 2. Germline V gene lookup returns CDR1 LNHDA and CDR2 SQIVND (reference sequence). The CDR3 DNA reads as TGTGCCAGTAGTATCAGGGGGCAAGAAAAACTGTTTTTT. Translating gives CASSIRGQEKLFF. Together with reference TRBV19 and TRBJ1-4, the CDR3 gives the full variable domain: DGGITQSPKYLFRKEGQNVTLSCEQNLNHDAMYWYRQDPGQGLRLIYYSQIVNDFQKGDIAEGYSVSREKKESFPLTVTSAQKNPTAFYLCASSIRGQEKLFFGSGTQLSVL.

The chain couples TRBV30 to TRBJ1-5; maybe TRBD1 (5 bases). The CDR3 contains 18 residues. Germline V gives CDR1 GTSNPN, CDR2 SVGIG (reference sequence). V shed 2 bases and J shed 0 bases, with 20 bases lying between them. The CDR3 here is CAWSTGTPNPYSNQPQHF. CDR3 DNA: TGTGCCTGGAGTACCGGGACCCCTAACCCCTATAGCAATCAGCCCCAGCATTTT.

CDR3: CASSPRQGMNTEAFF. The DNA for the CDR3 is TGTGCCAGCTCACCTCGGCAGGGGATGAACACTGAAGCTTTCTTT. The chain couples TRBV18 to TRBJ1-1; D might be TRBD1 (6 bases). The CDR3 extends over 15 amino acids. Germline V CDR1 and CDR2: KGHSH, LQKENI. The V end lost 3 bases, the J end lost 0 bases, and 11 bases lay between the germline ends.

The V and J genes are TRBV7-6 and TRBJ2-1, with no clear D. This CDR3 is 15 amino acids long. Trimming pared 1 base from V and 3 bases from J, leaving 10 bases between. The germline gives CDR1 SGHVS, CDR2 FNYEAQ. The CDR3 DNA reads as TGTGCCAGCAGCTTAGATGGCTGGAACTACAATGAGCAGTTCTTC. Translating gives CASSLDGWNYNEQFF.

The chain is built from TRBV7-2 and TRBJ2-1, with 7 bases that match TRBD2. The CDR3 totals 16 residues. The V segment lost 6 bases and the J segment 4 bases; nucleotides outside the gene matches: 12. Germline CDR1 SGHTA, CDR2 FQGNSA. The CDR3 region has the DNA TGTGCCAGCAGTCGTAGGGTTCTAGCGGAATACAATGAGCAGTTCTTC. It yields the protein CASSRRVLAEYNEQFF. Looking up the rest from reference TRBV7-2 and TRBJ2-1 gives the full variable domain: GAGVSQSPSNKVTEKGKDVELRCDPISGHTALYWYRQSLGQGLEFLIYFQGNSAPDKSGLPSDRFSAERTGGSVSTLTIQRTQQEDSAVYLCASSRRVLAEYNEQFFGPGTRLTVL.

This chain uses TRBV7-6 with TRBJ1-1, with D unresolved. The V and J ends lost 4 bases and 0 bases respectively, with 12 bases between them. CDR1 is SGHVS and CDR2 is FNYEAQ in the germline V gene. The CDR3 runs 15 residues. CDR3 loop: CASSSRRALNTEAFF. The CDR3 DNA reads as TGTGCCAGCAGCTCACGAAGAGCTTTGAACACTGAAGCTTTCTTT.

This chain joins TRBV6-6 and TRBJ2-3; possibly TRBD1 for D (6 bases). Germline CDR1 is MNHNY and CDR2 is SVGAGI (reference sequence). CDR3 size: 14 residues. Trimming left V 2 bases short and J 5 bases short, with 11 bases between. The CDR3 is CASSYPTGLDTQYF. CDR3 in DNA: TGTGCCAGCAGTTACCCGACAGGTCTAGATACGCAGTATTTT.

The DNA for the CDR3 is TGTGCCAGTAGTGCCCTAACGACAGGGAGCCCCTACAATGAGCAGTTCTTC. Translation: CASSALTTGSPYNEQFF. This chain links TRBV19 with TRBJ2-1, with 7 bases lining up with TRBD1. The CDR3 length is 17 residues. Germline V gene lookup returns CDR1 LNHDA and CDR2 SQIVND (reference sequence). Germline trimming cut 5 bases from V and 2 bases from J; bases unmatched to any gene: 12.

This chain uses TRBV10-2 with TRBJ2-1, with 13 bases matching TRBD2. Germline V lookup: CDR1 WSHSY, CDR2 SAAADI. This CDR3 is built from 15 residues. V shed 6 bases and J 7 bases; nucleotides not matched to a gene: 6. Here the CDR3 DNA reads TGCGCCAGCAGCGCACTAGCGGGGGGGCTAAATGAGCAGTTCTTC. Amino acids: CASSALAGGLNEQFF.

The V and J genes are TRBV30 and TRBJ1-1; D ambiguous. This CDR3 is built from 13 residues. Germline assignment: CDR1 GTSNPN and CDR2 SVGIG (reference sequence). V was pared by 0 bases and J by 6 bases, with 11 bases between. CDR3 sequence (DNA): TGTGCCTGGAGTGTACTAAGGGAGGCTGAAGCTTTCTTT. Protein sequence: CAWSVLREAEAFF.

V usage is TRBV5-5 and J usage is TRBJ2-7; 7 positions agree with TRBD2. V shed 4 bases, J shed 2 bases, and the junction held 9 bases outside the gene matches. This CDR3 spans 15 amino acids. Germline CDR1 and CDR2: SGHKS and YYEKEE (reference sequence). This CDR3 is CASSIAWGGTYEQYF. Written as DNA, the CDR3 is TGTGCCAGCAGCATCGCTTGGGGGGGAACCTACGAGCAGTACTTC.

The chain is built from TRBV4-3 and TRBJ2-2; 9 bases align to TRBD2. With 1 base clipped from V and 5 bases from J, the junction kept 5 bases outside the gene matches. Germline CDR1 is LGHNA and CDR2 is YSLEER. The CDR3 has 16 amino acids. CDR3 amino acids: CASSQGTSEPTGELFF. In DNA form, the CDR3 reads TGCGCCAGCAGCCAAGGGACTAGCGAGCCGACCGGGGAGCTGTTTTTT.

The V gene is TRBV28, the J gene TRBJ1-2, with D perhaps matching TRBD1 (5 bases). CDR1 is MDHEN, CDR2 SYDVKM, per germline. The V gene lost 7 bases and the J gene lost 2 bases, with 11 bases spanning the gap. There are 13 residues in the CDR3. CDR3 DNA sequence: TGTGCCAGCATGTTGGCAGGGAACTATGGCTACACCTTC. It yields the protein CASMLAGNYGYTF.

This clone was counted only a few times. The chain combines TRBV7-2 with TRBJ2-7, with 9 bases identical to TRBD1. Germline V gene data show CDR1 as SGHTA and CDR2 as FQGNSA. The CDR3 has 15 residues. J lost 6 bases, V lost 2 bases, and 8 bases had no gene match. DNA for the CDR3: TGTGCCAGCAGCTTAAAGGGGACAGGGTTTGGCGAGCAGTACGTC. Protein product: CASSLKGTGFGEQYV.